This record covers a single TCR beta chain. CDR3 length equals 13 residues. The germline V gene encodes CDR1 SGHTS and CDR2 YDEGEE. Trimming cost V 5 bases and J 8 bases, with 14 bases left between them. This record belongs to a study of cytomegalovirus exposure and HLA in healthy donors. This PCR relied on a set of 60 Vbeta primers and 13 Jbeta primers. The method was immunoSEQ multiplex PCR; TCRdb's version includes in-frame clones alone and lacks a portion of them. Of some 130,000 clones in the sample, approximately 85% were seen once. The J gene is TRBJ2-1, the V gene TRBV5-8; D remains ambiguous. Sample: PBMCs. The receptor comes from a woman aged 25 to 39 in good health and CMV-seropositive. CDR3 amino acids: CASSPNPLDEQFF. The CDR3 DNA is TGTGCCAGCAGTCCTAATCCCTTGGATGAGCAGTTCTTC.